Listed here is a single T cell receptor beta chain. Its antigen remains unknown. The method was immunoSEQ multiplex PCR; TCRdb's version includes in-frame clones alone and lacks a portion of them. The sample lists approximately 27,000 clones, 86% occurring once. This entry is derived from a study of PD-1 blockade in classical Hodgkin lymphoma. Overall study results and limits: Patients starting nivolumab under 1 year after ASCT were excluded. While CD8+ TCR diversity did not rise significantly by C4D1, CD4+ TCR diversity did.

The patients all showed relapse after autologous stem cell transplantation, while their brentuximab vedotin exposure varied. Sample: peripheral blood mononuclear cells (PBMCs), taken at baseline. The source is a human donor with classical Hodgkin lymphoma.

The CDR3 DNA sequence: TGTGCCAGCAGATCAACCGGGACAGGCGTTGAAAAACTGTTTTTT. Translated, it gives CASRSTGTGVEKLFF. V and J are TRBV6-5 and TRBJ1-4; 8 nucleotides match TRBD1. Trimming cost V 6 bases and J 7 bases; bases outside gene matches: 10. The CDR3 has 15 amino acids. Germline assignment: CDR1 MNHEY and CDR2 SVGAGI.